This TCR delta chain comes out of a study of gamma-delta T cells after stem cell transplantation. Germline V gene data show CDR1 as GEAIGNYY and CDR2 as EKD. V lost 1 base, J lost 0 bases, and 15 bases lay in between. CDR3 length: 19 amino acids. TCRdb applied CATT to the RT-PCR reads for clone calling. The sample records about 720 delta-chain clones, over 9% being singletons. This clone is medium-sized (0.01 to 0.1%) within its sample. The chain has TRDV2 and TRDJ3; D is possibly TRDD3 (6 bases). What was sequenced was gamma-delta T cells. The TCR was taken from a human donor. It is not recorded whose cells these are; they may come from a transplant donor. The chain's CDR3 is CACDTGGPMSSWDTRQMFF. The DNA of the CDR3 is TGTGCCTGTGACACTGGGGGTCCTATGAGCTCCTGGGACACCCGACAGATGTTTTTC.